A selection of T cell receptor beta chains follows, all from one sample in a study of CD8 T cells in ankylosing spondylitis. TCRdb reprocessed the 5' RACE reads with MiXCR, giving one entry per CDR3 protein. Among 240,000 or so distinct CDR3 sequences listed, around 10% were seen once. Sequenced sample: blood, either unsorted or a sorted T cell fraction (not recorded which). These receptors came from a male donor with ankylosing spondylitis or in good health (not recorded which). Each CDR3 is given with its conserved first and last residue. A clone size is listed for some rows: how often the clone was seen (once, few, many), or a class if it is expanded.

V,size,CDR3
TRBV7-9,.,CASSFPGVISYGYTF
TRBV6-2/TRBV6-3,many,CASSEDSSGNTIYF
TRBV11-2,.,CASSMGGLASEQYF
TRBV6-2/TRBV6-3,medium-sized,CASSPPTSGDNEQFF
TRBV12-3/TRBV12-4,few,CASSSKLGSSHF
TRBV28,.,CASSPSLAGISYEQYF
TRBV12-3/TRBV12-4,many,CASSLFIQSYGYTF
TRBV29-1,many,CSVVYWGQTLEAFF
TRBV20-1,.,CSARDPTEYGYTF
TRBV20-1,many,CSALYRGQETQYF
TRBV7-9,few,CASSFLGNEQFF
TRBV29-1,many,CSVKGTGLGTEAFF
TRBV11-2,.,CAGTPRTSGTDTQYF
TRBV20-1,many,CSARERVASNQPQHF
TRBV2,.,CASSEGRGGYGYTF
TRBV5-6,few,CASSSPGAYNEQFF
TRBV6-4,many,CASSDGDTNEAFF
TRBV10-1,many,CASSGQREQYF
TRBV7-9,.,CASSRGGEGHQPQHF
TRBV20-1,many,CSARDNRDSANTGELFF
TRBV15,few,CATSSPSGLKNIQYF
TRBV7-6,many,CASSLATHGPTEAFF